The rows below give T cell receptor beta chains drawn from one sample of a study of T cell responses to AZD1222 COVID-19 vaccine. Using immunoSEQ multiplex PCR, the repertoire was profiled, and TCRdb retains in-frame clones only, with some absent. The profile shows 90,000 to 120,000 clones, roughly 90% of them singletons. The sequencing used peripheral blood, collected on day 0 of AZD1222 vaccination. The receptor set was obtained from an adult in good health. CDR3s leave out the opening cysteine and the closing phenylalanine or tryptophan.

v_call: TRBV10-3
cdr3_aa: AISERGAGGSPYNEQF

v_call: TRBV5-6
cdr3_aa: ASRIRGGSYEQY

v_call: TRBV18
cdr3_aa: ASSPSWGANEKLF

v_call: TRBV29-1
cdr3_aa: SAGTGYQPQH

v_call: TRBV4-3
cdr3_aa: ASSQDLAGGDEQF

v_call: TRBV24-1
cdr3_aa: ATSDSVWTGGGRRNQPQH

v_call: TRBV2
cdr3_aa: ASQMNTLSNQPQH

v_call: TRBV15
cdr3_aa: ATSRDWLFEQY

v_call: TRBV14
cdr3_aa: ASSQDGEHEQY

v_call: TRBV7-2
cdr3_aa: ASSSAVAISYEQY

v_call: TRBV9
cdr3_aa: ASSPPGRYEQY

v_call: TRBV5-1
cdr3_aa: ASSSEEYTDTQY

v_call: TRBV9
cdr3_aa: ASSVGTGGFNYGYT

v_call: TRBV7-2
cdr3_aa: ASSPGGASNQPQH

v_call: TRBV19
cdr3_aa: ASKRSSYNEQF

v_call: TRBV4-3
cdr3_aa: ASSQDMGGKTQY

v_call: TRBV7-2
cdr3_aa: ASSSGLAGVFQY

v_call: TRBV28
cdr3_aa: ASSLLLVGQY

v_call: TRBV5-1
cdr3_aa: ASSLGQDNQPQH

v_call: TRBV14
cdr3_aa: ASSQDLYTIY

v_call: TRBV18
cdr3_aa: ASSPLDRGNEKLF

v_call: TRBV27
cdr3_aa: ATTTREGNTEAF

v_call: TRBV15
cdr3_aa: ATSRESVGDRGAQPQH

v_call: TRBV4-3
cdr3_aa: ASSQGGYNTGELF

v_call: TRBV30
cdr3_aa: AWSGLSPYEQY

v_call: TRBV19
cdr3_aa: ASSISRVEYSPLH

v_call: TRBV9
cdr3_aa: ASRVGAGNTGELF

v_call: TRBV7-2
cdr3_aa: ASRRDRSYEQY

v_call: TRBV18
cdr3_aa: ASSPFRDRDTDTQY

v_call: TRBV18
cdr3_aa: ASSTAQETQY

v_call: TRBV27
cdr3_aa: ASSPDRGHTEAF

v_call: TRBV3-1/TRBV3-2
cdr3_aa: ASSQDVGELF

v_call: TRBV5-4
cdr3_aa: ASSLEGHTEAF

v_call: TRBV24-1
cdr3_aa: ATSFGAENTEAF

v_call: TRBV19
cdr3_aa: ASSITNYNEQF

v_call: TRBV24-1
cdr3_aa: ATSDKASGETQY

v_call: TRBV18
cdr3_aa: ASSPPGLAGGLLNHNEQF

v_call: TRBV6-1
cdr3_aa: ASSEAQRERL

v_call: TRBV28
cdr3_aa: ASSMDRVNYGYT